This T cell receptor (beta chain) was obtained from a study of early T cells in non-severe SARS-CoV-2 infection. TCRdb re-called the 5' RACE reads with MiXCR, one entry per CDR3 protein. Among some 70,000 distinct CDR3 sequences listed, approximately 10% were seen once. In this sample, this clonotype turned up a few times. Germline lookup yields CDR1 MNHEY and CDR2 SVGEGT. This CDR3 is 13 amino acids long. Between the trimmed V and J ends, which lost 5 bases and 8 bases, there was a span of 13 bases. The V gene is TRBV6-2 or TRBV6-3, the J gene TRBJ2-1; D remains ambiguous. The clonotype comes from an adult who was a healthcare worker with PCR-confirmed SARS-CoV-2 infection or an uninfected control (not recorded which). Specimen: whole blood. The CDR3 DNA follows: TGTGCCAGCAGTACTCCCGACTTCTATGAGCAGTTCTTC. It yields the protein CASSTPDFYEQFF.